These 9 T cell receptor beta chains came from one sample sequenced in a study of PD-1 blockade in classical Hodgkin lymphoma (dated by TCRdb to 2020 to 2022). Interpreted using the paper, the time point label stands for: cycle 2 day 1 (C2D1) of nivolumab. Relapse after autologous stem cell transplantation had occurred in all trial patients, and cohorts A, B and C were distinguished by prior brentuximab vedotin exposure. Library generation was performed with the immunoSEQ multiplex PCR assay. As stored in TCRdb, this immuneACCESS dataset retains in-frame rearrangements with V and J assigned. A fraction of the clones does not appear; measured against another copy, unresolved V genes explain less than half of the discrepancy, and the remainder lacks a known reason. This sample lists more than 25,000 clones; around 71% were detected once. In total, the top ten clones hold 3.5% to 4.5% of the sample.

Source: peripheral blood mononuclear cells (PBMCs), taken before the second cycle of nivolumab. Receptor source: a human donor with classical Hodgkin lymphoma.

Turning to this clone: The junction departs from the called germline gene at one end, perhaps through a read error. The chain carries TRBV11-1 and TRBJ2-2, with 9 bases fitting TRBD1. Looked up from germline, CDR1 is SGHAT and CDR2 is FQDESV (reference sequence). The CDR3 spans 15 residues. CDR3 nucleotide sequence: TGTGCCAGCAGCATAGGACAGGGGAACGCCGGGGAGCTGTTTTTT. Translating it yields CASSIGQGNAGELFF.

A remark on this clone: Relative to the germline gene, one junction end is altered; a read error may explain this. The chain uses TRBV2 and TRBJ1-2, with unresolved D. Germline CDR1 reads SNHLY; CDR2 reads FYNNEI. This CDR3 contains 8 residues. CDR3 sequence: CASGGRYF. The DNA of the CDR3 is TGTGCCAGCGGCGGACGGTACTTC.

The J gene is TRBJ2-7, the V gene TRBV5-5, with TRBD2 matching 12 bases. This CDR3 is built from 15 residues. V lost 4 bases, J lost 2 bases, and 4 bases stayed unmatched. Germline CDR1 reads SGHKS; CDR2 reads YYEKEE (reference sequence). The CDR3 nucleotides are TGTGCCAGCAGCATACTAGCGGGAGGTACCTACGAGCAGTACTTC. Translation gives CASSILAGGTYEQYF.

This rearrangement joins TRBV9 to TRBJ1-2, with D uncertain. Germline loops: CDR1 SGDLS, CDR2 YYNGEE. The CDR3 is 15 residues long. The V end was cut by 0 bases, the J end by 2 bases, with 11 bases between. CDR3 nucleotides: TGTGCCAGCAGCGTAGCGGGGAGTACCAACTATGGCTACACCTTC. It codes for CASSVAGSTNYGYTF.

This clone is classed as medium-sized. The chain combines TRBV19 with TRBJ2-3; D is possibly TRBD2 (6 bases). The V and J ends lost 3 bases and 2 bases respectively, with 9 bases between them. The V gene's germline CDR1 is LNHDA and CDR2 SQIVND (reference sequence). The CDR3 consists of 14 residues. The CDR3 is CASSMRGFTDTQYF. CDR3 nucleotide sequence: TGTGCCAGTAGTATGCGGGGTTTCACAGATACGCAGTATTTT. Combining the CDR3 with reference TRBV19 and TRBJ2-3 gives the whole variable domain DGGITQSPKYLFRKEGQNVTLSCEQNLNHDAMYWYRQDPGQGLRLIYYSQIVNDFQKGDIAEGYSVSREKKESFPLTVTSAQKNPTAFYLCASSMRGFTDTQYFGPGTRLTVL.

The gene calls are TRBV28 and TRBJ1-3; no clear D gene. This CDR3 comprises 14 residues. Germline-derived CDR1 and CDR2 are MDHEN and SYDVKM. Trimming shortened V by 4 bases and J by 4 bases, and 11 bases separated the two germline ends. Written as DNA, the CDR3 is TGTGCCAGCAGTTCCCCGGGGATGGGAAACACCATATATTTT. It translates to CASSSPGMGNTIYF.

As to this clone: Other DNA sequences in the sample encode the same CDR3. The chain couples TRBV18 to TRBJ2-5; unclear D gene. The CDR3 spans 12 residues. Germline loops: CDR1 KGHSH, CDR2 LQKENI. Trimming shortened V by 5 bases and J by 5 bases, and 9 bases separated the two germline ends. The CDR3 region is CASSFKGETQYF. CDR3 DNA sequence: TGTGCCAGCTCATTTAAAGGGGAGACCCAGTACTTC.

This clone was detected once. CDR3 coding DNA: TGTGCCAGCAGTGTCCAAGGTGGTAATGAAAAACTGTTTTTT. Translated, it gives CASSVQGGNEKLFF. The J gene is TRBJ1-4, the V gene TRBV6-1; D uncertain. CDR1 MNHNS and CDR2 SASEGT come from the germline V gene. Trimming took off 4 bases at V and 4 bases at J, with 10 bases between the two ends. CDR3 length: 14 residues.

The table lists this clone with a few counts. The gene calls are TRBV28 and TRBJ2-7; D call uncertain. The CDR3 spans 14 residues. V lost 2 bases and J lost 0, with 8 bases in between. CDR1 is MDHEN and CDR2 is SYDVKM in the germline V gene. The DNA for the CDR3 is TGTGCCAGCAGTTTAGGCGGCGGCTCCTACGAGCAGTACTTC. This gives the protein CASSLGGGSYEQYF.